The 24 T cell receptor beta chains listed next were all sequenced from one sample in a study of blood T cell repertoires in COVID-19. Some clones are missing from TCRdb's copy, which holds only in-frame ones; the method was immunoSEQ multiplex PCR. The repertoire holds 170,000 or so clones, with about 88% as singletons. Sample: PBMCs or T cells enriched from blood (not recorded which). These receptors all come from a woman younger than 30 who had recovered from COVID-19.

This chain joins TRBV2 and TRBJ2-3; 8 nucleotides agree with TRBD2. Germline-derived CDR1 and CDR2 are SNHLY and FYNNEI. The CDR3 is 15 residues long. Unmatched junction bases numbered 11, after V lost 6 bases and J lost 6 bases. This CDR3 reads CASRRAGAVGDTQYF. The CDR3 coding sequence is TGTGCCAGCAGGAGAGCGGGGGCGGTGGGCGATACGCAGTATTTT.

The chain carries TRBV6-2 or TRBV6-3 and TRBJ2-7; D possibly corresponds to TRBD1 (5 bases). The CDR3 is 12 amino acids. Trimming removed 0 bases at V and 8 bases at J, with 8 bases between. Looked up from germline, CDR1 is MNHEY and CDR2 is SVGEGT. The CDR3 region has the DNA TGTGCCAGCAGTTACTCTCAGGGTAAGCAGTACTTC. It codes for CASSYSQGKQYF.

The chain employs TRBV28 and TRBJ1-1; D remains ambiguous. The CDR3 is 16 amino acids. Trimming left V 5 bases short and J 1 base short, with 17 bases between. Germline CDR1 MDHEN, CDR2 SYDVKM. CDR3 DNA sequence: TGTGCCAGCAGTCCCACCACGGCTTCGGGGAACACTGAAGCTTTCTTT. Translating gives CASSPTTASGNTEAFF.

This sequence joins TRBV27 and TRBJ2-1; TRBD1 matches 8 bases. J gave up 8 bases and V 8 bases, and 8 bases lay outside the gene matches. Per germline, CDR1 MNHEY and CDR2 SMNVEV (reference sequence). CDR3 length: 13 residues. In DNA, the CDR3 is TGTGCCAGCGGACAGGGTTCGGGGTATGAGCAGTTCTTC. It encodes CASGQGSGYEQFF.

This clone has only a few counts. This chain links TRBV4-3 with TRBJ1-3; D is uncertain. V lost 0 bases and J 4 bases, leaving 7 bases between the germline ends. CDR1 LGHNA and CDR2 YSLEER come from the germline V gene. The CDR3 length is 14 residues. In DNA, the CDR3 is TGCGCCAGCAGCCAAGATCCGCAGGGAAACACCATATATTTT. Its translation: CASSQDPQGNTIYF.

The chain combines TRBV5-1 with TRBJ2-1; 8 bases are shared with TRBD2. This CDR3 is 13 amino acids long. Losses at the gene ends were 4 bases for V and 10 bases for J; bases not matched to a gene: 7. Per germline, CDR1 SGHRS and CDR2 YFSETQ. In DNA form, the CDR3 reads TGCGCCAGCAGCCCCTTGTCGGGGGGGGAGCAGTTCTTC. Its translation: CASSPLSGGEQFF.

The chain joins TRBV2 to TRBJ1-2; TRBD1 aligns across 9 bases. The CDR3 length is 15 residues. The V segment lost 6 bases and the J segment 8 bases; nucleotides outside the gene matches: 13. Germline V gives CDR1 SNHLY, CDR2 FYNNEI. CDR3 nucleotides: TGTGCCAGCAGCGACCCTGGGACAGGGACGGGGGGCTACACCTTC. Protein product: CASSDPGTGTGGYTF.

Remarks on this clone: Its ends do not fully match the called genes, so a read error is possible. V and J are TRBV25-1 and TRBJ1-4; 8 nucleotides agree with TRBD1. In germline, CDR1 is MGHDK, CDR2 SYGVNS. This CDR3 has 12 amino acids. The CDR3 sequence is CASSEGVRDRIF. The CDR3 bases are TGTGCCAGCAGTGAAGGGGTGCGGGACAGGATTTTT.

This sequence joins TRBV2 and TRBJ1-3; a weak D match, TRBD1 (6 bases). The V end lost 6 bases, the J end lost 4 bases, and 22 bases lay between the germline ends. Germline CDR1 SNHLY, CDR2 FYNNEI. The CDR3 spans 17 residues. CDR3 coding DNA: TGTGCCAGCAGCGATCTTACAGGGAGTAAGGGAGGAAACACCATATATTTT. The encoded protein is CASSDLTGSKGGNTIYF.

This chain connects TRBV6-5 to TRBJ1-5; the match to TRBD1 covers 7 bases. The CDR3 has 13 residues. Germline-derived CDR1 and CDR2 are MNHEY and SVGAGI. Germline trimming cut 0 bases from V and 16 bases from J; bases unmatched to any gene: 9. CDR3: CASSYSMTGPNHF. The CDR3 region has the DNA TGTGCCAGCAGTTACTCGATGACAGGGCCGAACCATTTT.

This clone was seen a handful of times. This chain links TRBV9 with TRBJ1-2; no clear D gene. The CDR3 runs 12 residues. V lost 3 bases to trimming and J lost 6 bases, with 9 bases between them. Germline loops: CDR1 SGDLS, CDR2 YYNGEE. CDR3 in DNA: TGTGCCAGCAGCGCGGGGTCCGATGGCTACACCTTC. Protein product: CASSAGSDGYTF. Looking up the rest from reference TRBV9 and TRBJ1-2 gives the full variable domain: DSGVTQTPKHLITATGQRVTLRCSPRSGDLSVYWYQQSLDQGLQFLIQYYNGEERAKGNILERFSAQQFPDLHSELNLSSLELGDSALYFCASSAGSDGYTFGSGTRLTVV.

The chain couples TRBV19 to TRBJ1-5; possibly TRBD1 for D (5 bases). V lost 9 bases, J lost 1 base, and 19 bases lay in between. Germline lookup yields CDR1 LNHDA and CDR2 SQIVND (reference sequence). The CDR3 length is 16 residues. The CDR3 region is CASRTEHGGSNQPQHF. CDR3 nucleotides: TGTGCCAGCCGAACCGAACACGGGGGGAGCAATCAGCCCCAGCATTTT.

The table lists this clone with a count of one. V gene TRBV5-5 combines with J gene TRBJ1-6; unclear D gene. V lost 5 bases, J lost 8 bases, and 17 bases lay in between. Germline V gene data show CDR1 as SGHKS and CDR2 as YYEKEE (reference sequence). This CDR3 has 15 amino acids. The CDR3 DNA reads TGTGCCAGCAGGATGGGCTTAGGTTTAGATTCACCCCTCCACTTT. This codes for CASRMGLGLDSPLHF.

The J gene is TRBJ1-6, the V gene TRBV28, with D maybe TRBD1 (6 bases). CDR1 MDHEN and CDR2 SYDVKM come from the germline V gene. The CDR3 spans 14 residues. Trimming removed 5 bases from V and 5 bases from J, with 10 bases in between. The CDR3, as DNA: TGTGCCAGCAGTCCCCACAGGGATAATTCACCCCTCCACTTT. It is translated as CASSPHRDNSPLHF.

This chain connects TRBV15 to TRBJ2-3, with TRBD2 matching over 9 bases. CDR1 LNHNV and CDR2 YYDKDF come from the germline V gene (reference sequence). The CDR3 is 14 residues long. The J segment lost 5 bases and the V segment lost 5 bases, leaving 5 bases of the junction unmatched. The CDR3 reads CATSGGREVDTQYF. CDR3 nucleotide sequence: TGTGCCACCAGCGGCGGGAGGGAGGTAGATACGCAGTATTTT.

The chain is built from TRBV19 and TRBJ2-5, with TRBD2 as a possible D gene (7 bases). The germline gives CDR1 LNHDA, CDR2 SQIVND (reference sequence). This CDR3 comprises 13 residues. Trimming shortened V by 10 bases and J by 5 bases, and 17 bases separated the two germline ends. In DNA form, the CDR3 reads TGTGCCACCTCCTGGGGGGGCCGGGAGACCCAGTACTTC. It is translated as CATSWGGRETQYF.

The chain links TRBV9 to TRBJ2-3; 10 bases align to TRBD1. Looked up from germline, CDR1 is SGDLS and CDR2 is YYNGEE. Trimming at V came to 4 bases and at J to 5 bases, leaving 4 bases not matched to a gene. This CDR3 has 14 amino acids. The CDR3 coding sequence is TGTGCCAGCAGCACCGGGACAGGGGTAGATACGCAGTATTTT. Amino acids: CASSTGTGVDTQYF.

This clone was observed a few times. V and J are TRBV5-1 and TRBJ2-7, with a possible D match to TRBD1 (6 bases). The V gene lost 5 bases and the J gene lost 5 bases, with 17 bases spanning the gap. The germline CDR1 and CDR2 sequences are SGHRS and YFSETQ. This CDR3 contains 14 residues. This CDR3 is CASRDQGGRNEQYF. The CDR3 region has the DNA TGCGCCAGCAGAGATCAAGGGGGACGGAACGAGCAGTACTTC.

The CDR3 nucleotides are TGTGCCTGGAGCACTAGCGGGACCTACAATGAGCAGTTCTTC. Amino acid sequence: CAWSTSGTYNEQFF. This chain joins TRBV30 and TRBJ2-1; the match to TRBD2 covers 10 bases. This CDR3 is built from 14 residues. The germline gives CDR1 GTSNPN, CDR2 SVGIG (reference sequence). V lost 3 bases and J lost 2; bases outside the gene matches: 1. The full variable domain, in which reference TRBV30 and TRBJ2-1 provide the parts outside the CDR3, is SQTIHQWPATLVQPVGSPLSLECTVEGTSNPNLYWYRQAAGRGLQLLFYSVGIGQISSEVPQNLSASRPQDRQFILSSKKLLLSDSGFYLCAWSTSGTYNEQFFGPGTRLTVL.

The chain has TRBV3-1 (or the pseudogene TRBV3-2) and TRBJ2-2; 13 nucleotides match TRBD2. The CDR3 runs 19 residues. V shed 3 bases, J shed 7 bases, and the junction held 14 bases outside the gene matches. Germline V gene data show CDR1 as LGHDT and CDR2 as YNNKEL (reference sequence). CDR3 nucleotides: TGTGCCAGCAGCCACGATCATCCGGGACTAGCGGGAACGGGCGGGGAGCTGTTTTTT. This encodes CASSHDHPGLAGTGGELFF.

The CDR3 DNA follows: TGTGCCAGTAGTATAAGGGCTAGCAAGAACACCGGGGAGCTGTTTTTT. Translating gives CASSIRASKNTGELFF. The V and J genes are TRBV19 and TRBJ2-2, with D possibly being TRBD2 (5 bases). Trimming removed 2 bases from V and 1 base from J, with 11 bases in between. Germline lookup yields CDR1 LNHDA and CDR2 SQIVND (reference sequence). This CDR3 contains 16 residues.

This chain uses TRBV19 with TRBJ2-7; 8 bases map to TRBD1. The CDR3 is 14 amino acids. V lost 4 bases and J lost 6; bases outside the gene matches: 8. Germline CDR1 LNHDA, CDR2 SQIVND (reference sequence). CDR3 in DNA: TGTGCCAGTAGTAAGACAGGGGTCCCGGGCGAGCAGTACTTC. Protein product: CASSKTGVPGEQYF.

The chain links TRBV15 to TRBJ1-1; D is possibly TRBD1 (5 bases). The ends were cut back, 6 bases at V and 5 bases at J, with 22 bases in the middle. The CDR3 has 16 amino acids. Germline V gives CDR1 LNHNV, CDR2 YYDKDF (reference sequence). The CDR3 sequence is CATRFRGGQGWTEAFF. The DNA for the CDR3 is TGTGCCACCAGATTTAGAGGTGGGCAGGGATGGACTGAAGCTTTCTTT.

This chain connects TRBV5-1 to TRBJ2-3; TRBD2 aligns across 11 bases. V lost 6 bases, J lost 4 bases, and 7 bases stayed unmatched. CDR1 and CDR2 from the germline V gene are SGHRS and YFSETQ. CDR3 length: 15 amino acids. The CDR3 loop is CASKSSGGASDTQYF. The CDR3 DNA reads as TGCGCCAGCAAGAGTAGCGGGGGGGCATCAGATACGCAGTATTTT.